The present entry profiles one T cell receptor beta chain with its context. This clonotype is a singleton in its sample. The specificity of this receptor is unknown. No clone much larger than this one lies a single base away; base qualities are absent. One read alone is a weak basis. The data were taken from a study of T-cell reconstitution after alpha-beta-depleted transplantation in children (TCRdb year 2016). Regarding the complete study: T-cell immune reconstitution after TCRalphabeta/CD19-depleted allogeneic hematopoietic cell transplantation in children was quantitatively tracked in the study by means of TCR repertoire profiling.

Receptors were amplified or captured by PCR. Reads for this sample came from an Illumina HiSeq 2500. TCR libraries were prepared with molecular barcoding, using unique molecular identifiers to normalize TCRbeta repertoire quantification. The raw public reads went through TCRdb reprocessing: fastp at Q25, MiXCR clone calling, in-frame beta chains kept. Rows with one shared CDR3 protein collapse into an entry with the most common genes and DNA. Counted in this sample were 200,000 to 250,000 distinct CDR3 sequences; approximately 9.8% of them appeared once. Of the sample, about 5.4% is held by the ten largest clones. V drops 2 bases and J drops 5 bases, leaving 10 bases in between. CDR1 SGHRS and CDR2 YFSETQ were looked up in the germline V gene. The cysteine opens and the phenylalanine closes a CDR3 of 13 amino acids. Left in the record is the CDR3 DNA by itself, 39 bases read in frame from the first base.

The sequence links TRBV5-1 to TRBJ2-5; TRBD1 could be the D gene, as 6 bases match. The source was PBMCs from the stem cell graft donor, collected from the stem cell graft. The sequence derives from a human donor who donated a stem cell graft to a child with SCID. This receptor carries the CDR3 CASSLQGDETQYF. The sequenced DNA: TGCGCCAGCAGCTTACAGGGTGACGAGACCCAGTACTTC. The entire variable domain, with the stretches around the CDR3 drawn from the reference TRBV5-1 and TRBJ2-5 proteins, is KAGVTQTPRYLIKTRGQQVTLSCSPISGHRSVSWYQQTPGQGLQFLFEYFSETQRNKGNFPGRFSGRQFSNSRSEMNVSTLELGDSALYLCASSLQGDETQYFGPGTRLLVL.